This T cell receptor beta chain is drawn from a study of shared clonotypes between healthy human individuals. Across the whole study: Three CD4 naive, three CD4 memory, two CD8 naive and one CD8 memory plate were used per donor. Study-level findings and limits: In general, naive subsets displayed greater estimated richness than memory subsets did. Blood alone was sampled, and tissue repertoires likely differ. A reduction in generation probabilities was seen for non-shared clonotypes relative to those shared by all four donors.

Produced via immunoSEQ multiplex PCR; TCRdb's table is partial and in-frame only. Of roughly 2,500,000 clones listed, more than 85% are singletons. The CDR3 contains 16 residues. From germline, CDR1 is SEHNR and CDR2 FQNEAQ (reference sequence). The V and J ends lost 4 bases and 1 base respectively, with 15 bases between them. Notes on this clone: What it recognizes is unknown.

The sample taken for sequencing was naive CD4+ T cells from PBMCs. Subset of the sample: CD45RA+ positively selected. The rearrangement uses TRBV7-9 and TRBJ2-3; D possibly corresponds to TRBD1 (6 bases). The receptor's source is a man younger than 30 in good health. Some clones in this sample may be carry-over from other donors' samples. Here the CDR3 reads CASSSQNRAGTDTQYF. CDR3 nucleotides: TGTGCCAGCAGCTCCCAAAACAGGGCTGGCACAGATACGCAGTATTTT.